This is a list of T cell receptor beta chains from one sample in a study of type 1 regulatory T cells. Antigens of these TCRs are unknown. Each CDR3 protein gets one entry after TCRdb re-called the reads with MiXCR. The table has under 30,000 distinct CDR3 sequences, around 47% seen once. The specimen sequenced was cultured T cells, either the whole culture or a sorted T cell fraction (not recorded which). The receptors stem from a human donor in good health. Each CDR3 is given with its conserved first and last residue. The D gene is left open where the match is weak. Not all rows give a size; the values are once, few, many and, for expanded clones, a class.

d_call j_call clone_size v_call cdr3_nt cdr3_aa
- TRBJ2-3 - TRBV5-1 TGCGCCAGCAGCCCAGGGACTTACATTCCCGGAGATACGCAGTATTTT CASSPGTYIPGDTQYF
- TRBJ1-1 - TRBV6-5 TGTGCCAGCAGTCCGTGGACAATGAACACTGAAGCTTTCTTT CASSPWTMNTEAFF
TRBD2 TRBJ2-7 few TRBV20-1 TGCAGTGCGGCGCCGGGGGGTCTTAGGGAGCAGTACTTC CSAAPGGLREQYF
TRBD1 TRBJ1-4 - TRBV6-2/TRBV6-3 TGTGCCAGCAGTTCCTCCCTCGGGACAGCAACTAATGAAAAACTGTTTTTT CASSSSLGTATNEKLFF
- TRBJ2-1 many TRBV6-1 TGTGCGCTAAGACAGAGTCTGGGGGGAGTGTACAATGAGCAGTTCTTC CALRQSLGGVYNEQFF
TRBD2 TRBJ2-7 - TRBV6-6 TGTGCCAGCAGTTACTCGGGACTAGCGGTATCGGAGCAGTACTTC CASSYSGLAVSEQYF
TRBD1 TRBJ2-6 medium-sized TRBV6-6 TGTGCCAGCAGCACGCAGGACAGGCTGGGGGCCAACGTCCTGACTTTC CASSTQDRLGANVLTF
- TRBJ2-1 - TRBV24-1 TGTGCCACCAGTGATCACTATGAGCAGTTCTTC CATSDHYEQFF
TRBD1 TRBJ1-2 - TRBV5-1 TGCGCCAGCCTACCTACCGGGACAGGGAACTATGGCTACACCTTC CASLPTGTGNYGYTF
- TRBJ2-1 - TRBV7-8 TGTGCCAGCAGCATACAGGGCGCCGGCTACAATGAGCAGTTCTTC CASSIQGAGYNEQFF
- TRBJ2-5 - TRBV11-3 TGTGCCAGCAGCTTAGATTCAGGCAAACAAGAGACCCAGTACTTC CASSLDSGKQETQYF
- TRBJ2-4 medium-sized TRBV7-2 TGTGCCAGCAGCTTTGTTGCGGGGAGCAAAAACATTCAGTACTTC CASSFVAGSKNIQYF
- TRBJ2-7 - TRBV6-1 TGTGCCAGCGCTAGGACAGCCTACGAGCAGTACTTC CASARTAYEQYF
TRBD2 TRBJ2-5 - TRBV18 TGTGCCAGCTCACGTAGCGGGGAGACCCAGTACTTC CASSRSGETQYF
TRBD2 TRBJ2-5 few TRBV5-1 TGCGCCAGCAGTACTAGACTAGCGGGGGAGACCCAGTACTTC CASSTRLAGETQYF
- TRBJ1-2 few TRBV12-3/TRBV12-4 TGTGCCAGCAGTTTGGGCAGAATCTATGGCTACACCTTC CASSLGRIYGYTF
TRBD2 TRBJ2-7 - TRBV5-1 TGCGCCAGCAGTCGCGGGGGGAACTACGAGCAGTACTTC CASSRGGNYEQYF
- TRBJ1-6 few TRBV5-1 TGCGCCAGCAGCTTGGGGGTAAATTCACCCCTCCACTTT CASSLGVNSPLHF
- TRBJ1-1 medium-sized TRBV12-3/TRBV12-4 TGTGCCAGCAGTGTCACACAGGGAGGTGAAGCTTTCTTT CASSVTQGGEAFF
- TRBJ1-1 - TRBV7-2 TGTGCCAGCAGCTTAGTTGAGACTGAAGCTTTCTTT CASSLVETEAFF
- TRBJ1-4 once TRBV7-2 TGTGCCAGCAGCCCCCGCAGACGAGTGGGGTCTAATGAAAAACTGTTTTTT CASSPRRRVGSNEKLFF
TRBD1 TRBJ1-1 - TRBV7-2 TGTGCCAGCAGCTTAGCGGTGAACCTAGACAGGGGAGTCGAAGCTTTCTTT CASSLAVNLDRGVEAFF
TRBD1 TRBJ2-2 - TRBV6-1 TGTGCCTCTCGGACAGGGGGGTCCACCGGGGAGCTGTTTTTT CASRTGGSTGELFF
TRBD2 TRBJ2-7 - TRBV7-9 TGTGCCAGCAGCGCCAGAGAGGGACTAGCTGTCTACGAGCAGTACTTC CASSAREGLAVYEQYF
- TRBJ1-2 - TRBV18 TGTGCCAGCTCACCAGTCTCGAATGCTAACTATGGCTACACCTTC CASSPVSNANYGYTF
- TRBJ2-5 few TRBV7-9 TGTGCCAGCAGCTTGGGCTTGTTGGAGACCCAGTACTTC CASSLGLLETQYF
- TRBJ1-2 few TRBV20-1 TGCAGTGCTAGAGATGGAAGGGGCCTGAACTATGGCTACACCTTC CSARDGRGLNYGYTF
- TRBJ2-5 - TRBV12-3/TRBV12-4 TGTGCCAGCAGACCGGGTTTTATTCAGGAGACCCAGTACTTC CASRPGFIQETQYF
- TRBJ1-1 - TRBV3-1 TGTGCCAGCAGCCAAAATACAGGGAACACTGAAGCTTTCTTT CASSQNTGNTEAFF
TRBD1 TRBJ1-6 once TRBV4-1 TGCGCCAGCAGCCAGGCGGGACAGGGGAGCAATTCACCCCTCCACTTT CASSQAGQGSNSPLHF
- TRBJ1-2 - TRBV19 TGTGCCACCTATGACCCGGGACATCCTAACTATGGCTACACCTTC CATYDPGHPNYGYTF
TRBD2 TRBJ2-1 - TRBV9 TGTGCCAGCAGCATCCCGGGACTAGCGCTTCCCCATGAGCAGTTCTTC CASSIPGLALPHEQFF
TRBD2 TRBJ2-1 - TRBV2 TGTGCCAGCAGAATTAGCGGGGGGGCAAGCAATGAGCAGTTCTTC CASRISGGASNEQFF
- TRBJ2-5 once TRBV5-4 TGTGCCAGCAGCTTGGTCCCCCGGGAGACCCAGTACTTC CASSLVPRETQYF
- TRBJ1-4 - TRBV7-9 TGTGCCAGCAGCTTAGGAGGCCAGAGTAATGAAAAACTGTTTTTT CASSLGGQSNEKLFF
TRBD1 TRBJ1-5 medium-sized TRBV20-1 TGCAGTGCCAGAAGACAGGGCAGCAATCAGCCCCAGCATTTT CSARRQGSNQPQHF
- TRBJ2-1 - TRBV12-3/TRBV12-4 TGTGCCAGCAGTTCCCCCCTGTCCTACAATGAGCAGTTCTTC CASSSPLSYNEQFF
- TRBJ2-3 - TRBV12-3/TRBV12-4 TGTGCCAGCAGGGGCGGGGGCACAGATACGCAGTATTTT CASRGGGTDTQYF
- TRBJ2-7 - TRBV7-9 TGTGCCAGCAGAGGGACATTCGGCTCCTACGAGCAGTACTTC CASRGTFGSYEQYF
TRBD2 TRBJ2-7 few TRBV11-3 TGTGCCAGCAGCTTAGTAGCGGGGCCATCCTACGAGCAGTACTTC CASSLVAGPSYEQYF
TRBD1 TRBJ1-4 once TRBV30 TGTGCCTGGAGTGTCGGGCAGGGGGCCTTCCGTAATGAAAAACTGTTTTTT CAWSVGQGAFRNEKLFF
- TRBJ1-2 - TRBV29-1 TGCAGCGTTCAGGGACTTCGGTATGGCTACACCTTC CSVQGLRYGYTF
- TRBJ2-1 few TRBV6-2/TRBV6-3 TGTGCCAGCAGTCGCCGGGACACTTACAATGAGCAGTTCTTC CASSRRDTYNEQFF
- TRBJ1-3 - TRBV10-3 TGTGCCATCAGTCCGGCCGGGTCCGGAAACACCATATATTTT CAISPAGSGNTIYF
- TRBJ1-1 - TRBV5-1 TGCGCCAGCAGCGGTCCAGGGGTTCGGACTGAAGCTTTCTTT CASSGPGVRTEAFF
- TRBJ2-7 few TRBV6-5 TGTGCCAGCAGCCGGGGGACCCTCTACGAGCAGTACTTC CASSRGTLYEQYF
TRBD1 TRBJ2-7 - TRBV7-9 TGTGCCAGCAGCCCGGGACAGGGGCGCTACGAGCAGTACTTC CASSPGQGRYEQYF
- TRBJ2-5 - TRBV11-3 TGTGCCAGCAGCTTAGATCGGGGACGGGGTCAAGAGACCCAGTACTTC CASSLDRGRGQETQYF
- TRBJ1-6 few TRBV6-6 TGTGCCAGCACTCTGTCGGGGGGGCAGGATTCACCCCTCCACTTT CASTLSGGQDSPLHF
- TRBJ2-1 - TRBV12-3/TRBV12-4 TGTGCCAGCAGTTTAGGAGCGGGCCTCCTTTATGAGCAGTTCTTC CASSLGAGLLYEQFF
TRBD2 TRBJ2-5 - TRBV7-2 TGTGCCAGCAGCTTCCAGGCGGGGGGCCAAGAGACCCAGTACTTC CASSFQAGGQETQYF
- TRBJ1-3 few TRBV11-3 TGTGCCAGCAGCTTAGGAGGCATCTCTGGAAACACCATATATTTT CASSLGGISGNTIYF
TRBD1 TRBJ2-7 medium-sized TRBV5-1 TGCGCCAGCAGCTCCCCAGACAGGGCGACCTACGAGCAGTACTTC CASSSPDRATYEQYF
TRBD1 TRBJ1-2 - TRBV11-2 TGTGCCAGCAGCTTAGGACAGGGTGGGGTCTATGGCTACACCTTC CASSLGQGGVYGYTF
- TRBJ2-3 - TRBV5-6 TGTGCCAGCAGCTTCAGGGTTGCAGATACGCAGTATTTT CASSFRVADTQYF